One sample yielded the 13 T cell receptor beta chains listed below, sequenced in a study of CD8 T cells in Susac syndrome. It was with random hexamers that about 0.45 to 1 ug RNA was reverse transcribed. TCRdb passed the immunoSEQ multiplex PCR reads through MiXCR, listing each CDR3 protein once. Of 250,000 to 350,000 distinct CDR3 sequences in the sample, more than 75% were seen once. The sequencing sample was made of CD8+ T cells from PBMCs. Receptors originate from a human donor with multiple sclerosis.

The chain is built from TRBV19 and TRBJ2-3, with 10 bases identical to TRBD2. The ends lost 9 bases at V and 3 bases at J; junction bases unmatched: 3. The CDR3 loop spans 13 amino acids. Germline values: CDR1 LNHDA, CDR2 SQIVND (reference sequence). The CDR3 region is CASGLAVTDTQYF. Written as DNA, the CDR3 is TGTGCCAGCGGACTAGCGGTGACAGATACGCAGTATTTT.

V is TRBV28 and J is TRBJ1-1, with D tentatively TRBD1 (6 bases). The CDR3 is made up of 12 amino acids. Germline V gene data show CDR1 as MDHEN and CDR2 as SYDVKM. Between the trimmed V and J ends, which lost 6 bases and 4 bases, there was a span of 9 bases. The CDR3, as DNA: TGTGCCAGCAGGGAGGGGGGCACTGAAGCTTTCTTT. Protein product: CASREGGTEAFF.

The genes are TRBV5-1 and TRBJ2-7; 9 bases map to TRBD1. CDR1 SGHRS and CDR2 YFSETQ come from the germline V gene. CDR3 length: 14 residues. V trimming: 9 bases; J trimming: 5 bases; junction bases outside the gene matches: 12. The CDR3 DNA is TGCGCCACCAAACCCGGGACAGGGAGGAACGAGCAGTACTTC. Translation gives CATKPGTGRNEQYF.

This rearrangement joins TRBV21-1 to TRBJ2-7; the D call TRBD1 from the table was never checked on the DNA. TRBV21-1 is annotated as a pseudogene. The CDR3 is 16 residues long. The CDR3 sequence: CASSKARRTEVREQYF. Written as DNA, the CDR3 is TGTGCCAGCAGCAAAGCGCGACGGACAGAGGTTCGCGAGCAGTACTTC.

The CDR3 sequence: CASMGGYNEQFF. CDR3 nucleotide sequence: TGTGCCAGCATGGGTGGCTACAATGAGCAGTTCTTC. The chain has TRBV2 and TRBJ2-1, with D uncertain. CDR3 length: 12 residues. V was trimmed by 7 bases and J by 3 bases, leaving 7 bases between them. Germline V gene data show CDR1 as SNHLY and CDR2 as FYNNEI.

There are a few counts of this clonotype. The CDR3 nucleotides are TGTGCCAGCAGCTTGGAACCGGGACCGCACTACGAGCAGTACTTC. It specifies CASSLEPGPHYEQYF. The genes are TRBV5-6 and TRBJ2-7; either TRBD1 or TRBD2 may supply D (5 bases each). CDR3 length equals 15 residues. Germline CDR1 and CDR2: SGHDT and YYEEEE. Trimming removed 0 bases at V and 3 bases at J, with 13 bases between.

This chain joins TRBV7-9 and TRBJ2-1, with D maybe TRBD2 (6 bases). The V end lost 4 bases, the J end lost 5 bases, and 18 bases lay between the germline ends. This CDR3 has 16 residues. Germline-derived CDR1 and CDR2 are SEHNR and FQNEAQ (reference sequence). The CDR3, as DNA: TGTGCCAGCAGCTCCAGACTAGTGGGAGTCAACAATGAGCAGTTCTTC. This gives the protein CASSSRLVGVNNEQFF. The variable domain in full, completed from reference TRBV7-9 and TRBJ2-1, reads DTGVSQNPRHKITKRGQNVTFRCDPISEHNRLYWYRQTLGQGPEFLTYFQNEAQLEKSRLLSDRFSAERPKGSFSTLEIQRTEQGDSAMYLCASSSRLVGVNNEQFFGPGTRLTVL.

A few counts support this clonotype. The rearrangement links TRBV28 to TRBJ1-5; no definite D call. V was trimmed by 3 bases and J by 3 bases, leaving 0 bases between them. The germline V gene has CDR1 MDHEN and CDR2 SYDVKM. CDR3 length equals 11 residues. In DNA, the CDR3 is TGTGCCAGCAGTTTCAATCAGCCCCAGCATTTT. Residues: CASSFNQPQHF.

This clonotype was detected only once. The chain couples TRBV29-1 to TRBJ2-1, with 10 bases aligning to TRBD2. V dropped 6 bases and J dropped 6; count of bases not matched to a gene: 8. Germline lookup yields CDR1 SQVTM and CDR2 ANQGSEA. This CDR3 has 14 residues. The CDR3 DNA reads as TGCAGCGTCGTAGCGGGAGGCCTGGTCAATGAGCAGTTCTTC. Its translation is CSVVAGGLVNEQFF.

This clonotype was observed a single time. V and J are TRBV27 and TRBJ2-7, with a tentative D call TRBD2 (5 bases). Trimming removed 2 bases from V and 6 bases from J, with 11 bases in between. Per germline, CDR1 MNHEY and CDR2 SMNVEV (reference sequence). The CDR3 is 13 residues long. The CDR3 loop reads CASSLAPGSEQYF. The CDR3 DNA sequence: TGTGCCAGCAGTTTAGCTCCGGGAAGCGAGCAGTACTTC.

This rearrangement joins TRBV27 to TRBJ1-1; D remains ambiguous. V was pared by 2 bases and J by 3 bases, with 7 bases between. The V gene's germline CDR1 is MNHEY and CDR2 SMNVEV (reference sequence). This CDR3 has 13 residues. CDR3 in amino acids: CASSLRRDTEAFF. The CDR3 DNA reads TGTGCCAGCAGTTTAAGGCGGGACACTGAAGCTTTCTTT.

The chain combines TRBV27 with TRBJ2-3; D may be TRBD1 (5 bases). V was shortened by 6 bases and J by 4 bases, with 17 bases between the two germline ends. This CDR3 region has 15 residues. Germline values: CDR1 MNHEY, CDR2 SMNVEV (reference sequence). The CDR3 region has the DNA TGTGCCAGCAGCCGCGTCCGGACACGGTCAGATACGCAGTATTTT. Amino acids: CASSRVRTRSDTQYF.

The gene calls are TRBV29-1 and TRBJ2-7; tentatively, D is TRBD2 (6 bases). The CDR3 sequence is 13 residues long. V was shortened by 2 bases and J by 0 bases, with 8 bases between the two germline ends. Germline V lookup: CDR1 SQVTM, CDR2 ANQGSEA. In DNA form, the CDR3 reads TGCAGCGTTGAACGGGGAGGCTCCTACGAGCAGTACTTC. It specifies CSVERGGSYEQYF.